This entry concerns a single T cell receptor beta chain. Its matching antigen is unknown. These data are taken from a study of OX40 agonist ivuxolimab in advanced cancers. Study information: Every 2 weeks, patients received ivuxolimab intravenously, dosed at 0.01 to 10 mg/kg. The mean age was roughly 60 years, ranging from 23 to 79, with about four fifths of participants male. Among those treated, three patients had partial responses, one with hepatocellular carcinoma and two with cutaneous melanoma.

Findings of the study overall: There was clonal expansion of CD4+ and CD8+ blood T cells by week 6 at 0.1 to 3.0 mg/kg.

Germline CDR1 and CDR2: SGHNT and YYREEE (reference sequence). Trimming removed 0 bases from V and 1 base from J, with 11 bases in between. The CDR3 consists of 15 residues. Profiled with immunoSEQ multiplex PCR; TCRdb holds only in-frame clones, not every one. Among around 80,000 clones listed, around 83% were seen once. The receptor was isolated from an adult with an advanced solid tumor such as melanoma, head and neck, liver or kidney cancer. This chain uses TRBV5-4 with TRBJ2-7; no clear D gene. The sequenced sample was CD4+ or CD8+ T cells sorted from blood, obtained in a trial of the OX40 agonist ivuxolimab. For the CDR3, the DNA is TGTGCCAGCAGCTTGGGGGATACGAATTCCTACGAGCAGTACTTC. Translating gives CASSLGDTNSYEQYF.